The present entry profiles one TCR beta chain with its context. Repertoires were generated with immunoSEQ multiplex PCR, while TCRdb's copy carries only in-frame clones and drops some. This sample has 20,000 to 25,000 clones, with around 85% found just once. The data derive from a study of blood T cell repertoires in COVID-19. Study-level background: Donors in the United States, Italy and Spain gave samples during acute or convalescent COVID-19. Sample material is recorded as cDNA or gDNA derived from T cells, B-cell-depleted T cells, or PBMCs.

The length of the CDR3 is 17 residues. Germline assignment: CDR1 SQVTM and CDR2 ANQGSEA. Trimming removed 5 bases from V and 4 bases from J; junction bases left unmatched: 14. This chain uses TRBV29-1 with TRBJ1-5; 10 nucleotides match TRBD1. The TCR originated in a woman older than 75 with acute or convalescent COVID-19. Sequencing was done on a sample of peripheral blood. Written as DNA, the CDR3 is TGCAGCGTTACGGCCACCGGGACAGGGGTGGGGAATCAGCCCCAGCATTTT. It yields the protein CSVTATGTGVGNQPQHF. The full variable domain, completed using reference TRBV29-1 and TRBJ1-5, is SAVISQKPSRDICQRGTSLTIQCQVDSQVTMMFWYRQQPGQSLTLIATANQGSEATYESGFVIDKFPISRPNLTFSTLTVSNMSPEDSSIYLCSVTATGTGVGNQPQHFGDGTRLSIL.